This T cell receptor (beta chain) was recorded in a study of beta chain features in type 1 diabetes. Study context: Healthy donors, compared against patients, showed similar age, gender and cell yields.

General study points: Short templates might get an advantage during PCR, and this would be equal in patients and controls. Within each of all four CD4+ subsets, Type 1 diabetes patients had TCRB CDR3s that were moderately but significantly shorter.

This clone has only a few counts. What it recognizes is unknown. Expressed TCRB transcripts were sequenced because the entire RNA isolate underwent reverse transcription. TCRdb keeps only in-frame clones here, not all; method: immunoSEQ multiplex PCR. Among about 400,000 clones listed, roughly 12% were seen once. CDR1 and CDR2 from the germline V gene are KGHSH and LQKENI. This CDR3 is 13 amino acids long. V lost 3 bases to trimming and J lost 6 bases; unmatched junction nucleotides: 0. Sequencing used naive CD4+ T cells from blood. The chain carries TRBV18 and TRBJ1-4; 8 bases are a match to TRBD1. The origin of this receptor is a woman between 18 and 29 years old with type 1 diabetes. CDR3 sequence (DNA): TGTGCCAGCTCACCGGGACAGGATGAAAAACTGTTTTTT. Translated, it gives CASSPGQDEKLFF. Full variable domain (outside the CDR3, taken from reference TRBV18 and TRBJ1-4): NAGVMQNPRHLVRRRGQEARLRCSPMKGHSHVYWYRQLPEEGLKFMVYLQKENIIDESGMPKERFSAEFPKEGPSILRIQQVVRGDSAAYFCASSPGQDEKLFFGSGTQLSVL.